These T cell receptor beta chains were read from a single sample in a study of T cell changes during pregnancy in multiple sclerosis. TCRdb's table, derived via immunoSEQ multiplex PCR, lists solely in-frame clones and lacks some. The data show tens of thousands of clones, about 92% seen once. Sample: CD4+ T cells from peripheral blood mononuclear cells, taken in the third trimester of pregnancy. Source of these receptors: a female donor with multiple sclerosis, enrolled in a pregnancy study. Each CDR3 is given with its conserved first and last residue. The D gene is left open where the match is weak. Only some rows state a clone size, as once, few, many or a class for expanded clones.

TGTGCCAGTAGTCTCGGGGAGAGGTGGCATGAAAAACTGTTTTTT	CASSLGERWHEKLFF	-	15	TRBV19	TRBJ1-4	-
TGTGCCAGCAGCTTATCCCAGGGCACAGCCTATGGCTACACCTTC	CASSLSQGTAYGYTF	-	15	TRBV7-9	TRBJ1-2	once
TGCAGCGTGGAAAAAGATGACAGGGTTGGGTCCTACGAGCAGTACTTC	CSVEKDDRVGSYEQYF	TRBD1	16	TRBV29-1	TRBJ2-7	once
TGTGCCAGCAGCACACCGGGGGGAAGATCCTACAATGAGCAGTTCTTC	CASSTPGGRSYNEQFF	TRBD2	16	TRBV5-6	TRBJ2-1	-
TGTGCCAGCAGACGAAGTGGGAGCTCCTACAATGAGCAGTTCTTC	CASRRSGSSYNEQFF	-	15	TRBV7-3	TRBJ2-1	-
TGTGCCAGCAGCCAGCCCGTAGGGGTTACGAACACTGAAGCTTTCTTT	CASSQPVGVTNTEAFF	-	16	TRBV7-2	TRBJ1-1	-
TGTGCCAGCAGCTCCACCGGGACAGGACACTTCAATCCGTTGGGCTACACCTTC	CASSSTGTGHFNPLGYTF	TRBD1	18	TRBV5-4	TRBJ1-2	-
TGTGCCAGTAGTATCGGAGCGGGAGGCCTTTCCTACAATGAGCAGTTCTTC	CASSIGAGGLSYNEQFF	TRBD2	17	TRBV19	TRBJ2-1	-
TGTGCCAGTAGTTCATCCCTACCAGCGGGAGCCACCTACAATGAGCAGTTCTTC	CASSSSLPAGATYNEQFF	TRBD2	18	TRBV19	TRBJ2-1	-
TGTGCCAGCAGCTTATTTCCGGACAGGGGAATTTACGAGCAGTACTTC	CASSLFPDRGIYEQYF	TRBD1	16	TRBV7-2	TRBJ2-7	-
TGTGCCAGTTTATCCGGGGGGCACGGCTACACCTTC	CASLSGGHGYTF	-	12	TRBV11-2	TRBJ1-2	-
TGCAGCGTTGAAGACCCAAGCGGGAGGGACAATGAGCAGTTCTTC	CSVEDPSGRDNEQFF	TRBD2	15	TRBV29-1	TRBJ2-1	-
TGTGCCAGCAGACCCACGGCGGGTCTCACCTACAATGAGCAGTTCTTC	CASRPTAGLTYNEQFF	-	16	TRBV11-3	TRBJ2-1	-
TGTGCCAGCAGTGGTGGGAGGGTAGATGAGCAGTTCTTC	CASSGGRVDEQFF	TRBD2	13	TRBV2	TRBJ2-1	once
TGTGCCAGCAGCGCGAGAACAGGGGCCCATTTGAACACTGAAGCTTTCTTT	CASSARTGAHLNTEAFF	TRBD1	17	TRBV28	TRBJ1-1	-
TGTGCCAGCAGTGATATATCTACAGATACGCAGTATTTT	CASSDISTDTQYF	-	13	TRBV2	TRBJ2-3	-
TGTGCCAGTAGTATTGGTTCCGGCGGGAAAGAGACCCAGTACTTC	CASSIGSGGKETQYF	-	15	TRBV19	TRBJ2-5	-
TGCGCCAGCAGCCGCGAGTCAGGGGTCAATCAGCCCCAGCATTTT	CASSRESGVNQPQHF	-	15	TRBV5-1	TRBJ1-5	-
TGTGCCAGCAGCCCGACACTGCAAGAGACCCAGTACTTC	CASSPTLQETQYF	-	13	TRBV5-6	TRBJ2-5	-
TGTGCCAGCAGCTTGGAGTGGAGTGCTTCCTACGAGCAGTACTTC	CASSLEWSASYEQYF	-	15	TRBV5-4	TRBJ2-7	-
TGCGCCAGCAGCCAAGAGGGGGCCCCTAAGGCTGAAGCTTTCTTT	CASSQEGAPKAEAFF	-	15	TRBV4-3	TRBJ1-1	-
TGTGCCAGCAGCTTGGGGCTGCAACAGGGGATGACTGAAGCTTTCTTT	CASSLGLQQGMTEAFF	TRBD1	16	TRBV5-6	TRBJ1-1	-
TGTGCCAGCAGTTCCCTCCCGGGACAGGGCTCTCAAGAGCAGTACTTC	CASSSLPGQGSQEQYF	TRBD1	16	TRBV6-5	TRBJ2-7	-
TGTGCCAGCAGCGCCCGTCGGGACAGGGGGCGAGACTATGGCTACACCTTC	CASSARRDRGRDYGYTF	TRBD1	17	TRBV6-4	TRBJ1-2	-
TGTGCCAGCAGCCAAGTAGGAGGGCCGGGTGGGTCGTCGGAGACCCAGTACTTC	CASSQVGGPGGSSETQYF	-	18	TRBV14	TRBJ2-5	-
TGTGCCAGCTCACCAAGTGTAGTCGGGGTAGGGTCGAGGAACACTGAAGCTTTCTTT	CASSPSVVGVGSRNTEAFF	-	19	TRBV18	TRBJ1-1	-
TGTGCCAGCAGCGCCATCCCTGGGACAGCGGGCGAGCAGTACTTC	CASSAIPGTAGEQYF	-	15	TRBV27	TRBJ2-7	-
TGTGCCAGCAGCTTCTCGGCGGGAGCCGACAATGAGCAGTTCTTC	CASSFSAGADNEQFF	TRBD2	15	TRBV7-9	TRBJ2-1	-
TGTGCCATCAGTGATCCGGCAGGTACCTACGAGCAGTACTTC	CAISDPAGTYEQYF	-	14	TRBV10-3	TRBJ2-7	-
TGTGCCTGGAGTGTAGGTGGACAGGCCAATCAGCCCCAGCATTTT	CAWSVGGQANQPQHF	TRBD1	15	TRBV30	TRBJ1-5	-
TGCGCCAGCAGCTTGGAAGGGGGCGGAAGCACAGATACGCAGTATTTT	CASSLEGGGSTDTQYF	TRBD1	16	TRBV5-1	TRBJ2-3	-
TGTGCCAGCAGCTTAGTGGTGGAGTCACAAGAGACCCAGTACTTC	CASSLVVESQETQYF	-	15	TRBV7-6	TRBJ2-5	-
TGTGCCAGCAGTTCGGGGTTCAATCAGCCCCAGCATTTT	CASSSGFNQPQHF	-	13	TRBV28	TRBJ1-5	-
TGTGCCAGCAGAGAACAGGGACCTGGAAACACCATATATTTT	CASREQGPGNTIYF	-	14	TRBV13	TRBJ1-3	-
TGTGCCAGCAGCGAAGGACAGGCTCCCATAATGTTT	CASSEGQAPIMF	TRBD1	12	TRBV6-6	TRBJ1-1	-
TGTGCCAGCAGCTTTCCCCAGGGCTACGAGCAGTACTTC	CASSFPQGYEQYF	-	13	TRBV5-6	TRBJ2-7	-
TGTGCCAGCAGCTTAGTTTCAGGGGGTCCAGTCAGCGAGCAGTACTTC	CASSLVSGGPVSEQYF	TRBD1	16	TRBV7-9	TRBJ2-7	-